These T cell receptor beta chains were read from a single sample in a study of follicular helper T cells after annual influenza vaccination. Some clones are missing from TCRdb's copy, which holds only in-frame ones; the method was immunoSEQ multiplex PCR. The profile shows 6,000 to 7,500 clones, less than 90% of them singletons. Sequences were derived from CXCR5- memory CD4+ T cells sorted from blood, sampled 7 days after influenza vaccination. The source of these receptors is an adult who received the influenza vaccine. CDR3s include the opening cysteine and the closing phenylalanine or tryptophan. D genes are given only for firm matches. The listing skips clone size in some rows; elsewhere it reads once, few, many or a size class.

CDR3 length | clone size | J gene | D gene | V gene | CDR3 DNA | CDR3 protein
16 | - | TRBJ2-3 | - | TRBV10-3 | TGTGCCATCAGTGTGGTCAAGGGAGGCCCGGGAGATACGCAGTATTTT | CAISVVKGGPGDTQYF
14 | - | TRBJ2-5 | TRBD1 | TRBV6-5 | TGTGCCAGCAGCCAGGACAGGGTGGGGGAGACCCAGTACTTC | CASSQDRVGETQYF
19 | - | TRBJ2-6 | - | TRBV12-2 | TGTGCAAGTCGCAGGGTTGCGACCTCCACACAAAGTCGGGCCAACGTCCTGACTTTC | CASRRVATSTQSRANVLTF
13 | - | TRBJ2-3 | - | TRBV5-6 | TGTGCCAGCAGCTTGGTGGGTCAGGGAGGCGCGTATTTT | CASSLVGQGGAYF
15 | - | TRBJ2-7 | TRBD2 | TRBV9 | TGTGCCAGCAGCCCAAGCGGGGGCCGGGCCTACGAGCAGTACTTC | CASSPSGGRAYEQYF
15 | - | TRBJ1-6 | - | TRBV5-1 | TGCGCCAGCACGCGGGAGGGTCCCCTTAATTCACCCCTCCACTTT | CASTREGPLNSPLHF
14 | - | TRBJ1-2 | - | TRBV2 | TGTGCCAGCAGTGCCGCCCCAAGAAACTATGGCTACACCTTC | CASSAAPRNYGYTF
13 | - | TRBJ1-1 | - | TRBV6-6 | TGTGCCAGTTCCTTCCTTCAAAACTCTGAAGCTTTCTTT | CASSFLQNSEAFF
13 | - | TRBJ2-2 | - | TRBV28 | TGTGCCAGCGGGGCGGCGAACACCGGGGAGCTGTTTTTT | CASGAANTGELFF
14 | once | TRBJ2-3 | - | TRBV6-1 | TGTGCCAGCAGTGACAGGCCTGGGACAGATACGCAGTATTTT | CASSDRPGTDTQYF
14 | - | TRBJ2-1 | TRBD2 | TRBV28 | TGTGCCGGCCGCGGGGAGGGCCCTGGCAATGAGCAGTTCTTC | CAGRGEGPGNEQFF
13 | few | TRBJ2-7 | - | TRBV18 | TGTGCCAGCTCACATGGGGCAGGAGAAGAGCAGTACTTC | CASSHGAGEEQYF
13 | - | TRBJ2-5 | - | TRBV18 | TGTGCCAGCTCGCCTGGCTTCCAAGAGACCCAGTACTTC | CASSPGFQETQYF
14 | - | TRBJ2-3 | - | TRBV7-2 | TGTGCCAGCAACAGTGTAGTGGGGGCAGATACGCAGTATTTT | CASNSVVGADTQYF
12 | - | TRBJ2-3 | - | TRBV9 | TGTGCCAGCAGCGCTGGCACAGATACGCAGTATTTT | CASSAGTDTQYF
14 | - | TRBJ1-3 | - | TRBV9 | TGTGCCAGCACGCGTCCCGGCAGTGGAAACACCATATATTTT | CASTRPGSGNTIYF
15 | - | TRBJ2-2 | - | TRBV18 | TGTGCCAGCTCACCCTCCCTCAGGGACACCGGGGAGCTGTTTTTT | CASSPSLRDTGELFF
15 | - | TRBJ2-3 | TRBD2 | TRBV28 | TGTGCCAGCAGCTTAGCGGGAGTAGGCACAGATACGCAGTATTTT | CASSLAGVGTDTQYF
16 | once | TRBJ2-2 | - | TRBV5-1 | TGCGCCAGCAGCTTGTCGGGTTCAGTGGACACCGGGGAGCTGTTTTTT | CASSLSGSVDTGELFF
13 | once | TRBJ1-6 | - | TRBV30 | TGTGCCTGGAGTAAATCGGACAGATCACCCCTCCACTTT | CAWSKSDRSPLHF
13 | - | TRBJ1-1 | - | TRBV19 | TGTGCCAGTAGCCTCGCAGGTATCGCTGAAGCTTTCTTT | CASSLAGIAEAFF
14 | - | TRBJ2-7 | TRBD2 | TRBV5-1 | TGCGCCAGCAGCTTGTACGGGAGGGACTACGAGCAGTACTTC | CASSLYGRDYEQYF
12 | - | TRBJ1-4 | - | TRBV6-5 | TGTGCCAGCAGCCCCGGCCGGGAAAAACTGTTTTTT | CASSPGREKLFF
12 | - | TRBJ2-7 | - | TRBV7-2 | TGTGCCAGCAGCTCCTATAACGGTGAGCAGTACTTC | CASSSYNGEQYF
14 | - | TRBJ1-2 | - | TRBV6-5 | TGTGCCAGCAGTTACTCGAACGGGGCGGGTGGCTACACCTTC | CASSYSNGAGGYTF
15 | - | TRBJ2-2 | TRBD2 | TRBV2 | TGTGCCAGCAAAACTAGCGGGAGGGGCACCGGGGAGCTGTTTTTT | CASKTSGRGTGELFF
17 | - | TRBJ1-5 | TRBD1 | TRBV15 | TGTGCCACCAGCAGAGAGGCAGGGGGATATAGCAATCAGCCCCAGCATTTT | CATSREAGGYSNQPQHF
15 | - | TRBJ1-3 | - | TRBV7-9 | TGTGCCAGCAGCCCTGGCCTGCCCTCTGGAAACACCATATATTTT | CASSPGLPSGNTIYF
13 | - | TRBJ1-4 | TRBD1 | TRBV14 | TGTGCCAGCAGCCAGGGACAGCCTGCACGGCTGTTTTTT | CASSQGQPARLFF
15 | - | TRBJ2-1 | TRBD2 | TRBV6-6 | TGTGCCAGCAGGAATCCCGGGGGGGGCTACAATGAGCAGTTCTTC | CASRNPGGGYNEQFF
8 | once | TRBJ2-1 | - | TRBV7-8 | TGTGCCAGCAACAAACTGTTCTTC | CASNKLFF
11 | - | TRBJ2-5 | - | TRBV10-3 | TGTGCCATCAGTGATGACGAGACCCAGTACTTC | CAISDDETQYF
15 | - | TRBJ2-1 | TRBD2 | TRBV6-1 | TGTGCCAGCAGTGAATTGACTAGCGGGGTTAGGGAGCAGTTCTTC | CASSELTSGVREQFF
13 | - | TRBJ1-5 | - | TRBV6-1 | TGTGCCAGCAGGGCAAATCCGGCGAAGCCCCAGCATTTT | CASRANPAKPQHF
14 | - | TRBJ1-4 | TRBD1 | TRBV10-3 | TGTGCCATCAACGACGACAGGGGGAGTGAAAAACTGTTTTTT | CAINDDRGSEKLFF
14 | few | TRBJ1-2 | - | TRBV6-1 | TGTGCCAGCAGTGAAGGGAAGGGGAACTATGGCTACACCTTC | CASSEGKGNYGYTF
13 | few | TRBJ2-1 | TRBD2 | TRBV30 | TGTGCCTGGGGGACTAGCGGGTTGAGAGAGCAGTTCTTC | CAWGTSGLREQFF
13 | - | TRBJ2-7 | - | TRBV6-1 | TGTGCCAGTGCCGAATATAGGTCCTACGAGCAGTACTTC | CASAEYRSYEQYF
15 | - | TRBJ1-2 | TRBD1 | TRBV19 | TGTGCCAGTACTCCCCCGGGCAGGGGGAACTATGGCTACACCTTC | CASTPPGRGNYGYTF
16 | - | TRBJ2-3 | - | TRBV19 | TGTGCCAGTAGTATCGCGGGACTCAGTGGGACAGATACGCAGTATTTT | CASSIAGLSGTDTQYF
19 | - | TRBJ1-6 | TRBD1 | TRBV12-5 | TGTGCTAGTGGTTCGATACTGTGGGGGTTCCAGGGGGCAAATTCACCCCTCCACTTT | CASGSILWGFQGANSPLHF
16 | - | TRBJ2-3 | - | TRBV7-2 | TGTGCCAGCAGCTTAACTATTCCCGGGGGTGAAGATACGCAGTATTTT | CASSLTIPGGEDTQYF
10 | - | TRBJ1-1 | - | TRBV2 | TGTGCCAGCAGCCCGACAGAGCTGGTCTTT | CASSPTELVF
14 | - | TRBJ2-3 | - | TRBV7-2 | TGTGCCAGCAGCTCAGCGAGAGGGGCAGATACGCAGTATTTT | CASSSARGADTQYF
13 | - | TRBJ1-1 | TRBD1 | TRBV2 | TGTGCCAGCAGCGCCGACAGGGGAGTTGAAGCTTTCTTT | CASSADRGVEAFF
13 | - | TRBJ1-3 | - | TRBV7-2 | TGTGCCAGCAGCTCCTTCGCTGGAAACACCATATATTTT | CASSSFAGNTIYF
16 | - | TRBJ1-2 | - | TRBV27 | TGTGCCAGCAGTTTATTGGGGCGGTCTTCTAGCTATGGCTACACCTTC | CASSLLGRSSSYGYTF
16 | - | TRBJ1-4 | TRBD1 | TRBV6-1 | TGTGCCAGCAGTGTGGGGACAGGGAAGAAAGGAGAAAAACTGTTTTTT | CASSVGTGKKGEKLFF
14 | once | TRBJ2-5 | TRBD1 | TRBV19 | TGTGCCAGTAGTATCGGGACAGGGAGAGAGACCCAGTACTTC | CASSIGTGRETQYF
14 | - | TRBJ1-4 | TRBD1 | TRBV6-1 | TGTGCCAGCAGGACGACAGGGGGCAATGAAAAACTGTTTTTT | CASRTTGGNEKLFF
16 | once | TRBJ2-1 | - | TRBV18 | TGTGCCAGCTCACCCCTCGGCCGCGCTGGTTACAATGAGCAGTTCTTC | CASSPLGRAGYNEQFF
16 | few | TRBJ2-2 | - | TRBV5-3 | TGTGCCAGGGAGCGGACAGCCCTTTCGAACACCGGGGAGCTGTTTTTT | CARERTALSNTGELFF
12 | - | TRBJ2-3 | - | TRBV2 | TGTGCCAGCTCTCGGGAGTTAGATACGCAGTATTTT | CASSRELDTQYF
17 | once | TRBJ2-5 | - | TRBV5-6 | TGTGCCAGCAGCACTATAAACCCCGCCGGGGGCCAAGAGACCCAGTACTTC | CASSTINPAGGQETQYF
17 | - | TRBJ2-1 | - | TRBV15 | TGTGCCACCAGCAGAGATCATGGCGGACCCTCCTACAATGAGCAGTTCTTC | CATSRDHGGPSYNEQFF
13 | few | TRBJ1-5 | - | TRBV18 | TGTGCCAGCTCACCTGGATCAGATCAGCCCCAGCATTTT | CASSPGSDQPQHF
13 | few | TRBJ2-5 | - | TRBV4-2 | TGTGCCAGCAGCCAAGAGGGCGGAGAGACCCAGTACTTC | CASSQEGGETQYF
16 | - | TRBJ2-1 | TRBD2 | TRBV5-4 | TGTGCCAGCAACCCCGACCAGCGGGAGGGGGGGAATGAGCAGTTCTTC | CASNPDQREGGNEQFF
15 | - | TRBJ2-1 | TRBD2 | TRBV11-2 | TGTGCCAGCAGCCCCCAGTTACGGGAGGTCAGTGAGCAGTTCTTC | CASSPQLREVSEQFF